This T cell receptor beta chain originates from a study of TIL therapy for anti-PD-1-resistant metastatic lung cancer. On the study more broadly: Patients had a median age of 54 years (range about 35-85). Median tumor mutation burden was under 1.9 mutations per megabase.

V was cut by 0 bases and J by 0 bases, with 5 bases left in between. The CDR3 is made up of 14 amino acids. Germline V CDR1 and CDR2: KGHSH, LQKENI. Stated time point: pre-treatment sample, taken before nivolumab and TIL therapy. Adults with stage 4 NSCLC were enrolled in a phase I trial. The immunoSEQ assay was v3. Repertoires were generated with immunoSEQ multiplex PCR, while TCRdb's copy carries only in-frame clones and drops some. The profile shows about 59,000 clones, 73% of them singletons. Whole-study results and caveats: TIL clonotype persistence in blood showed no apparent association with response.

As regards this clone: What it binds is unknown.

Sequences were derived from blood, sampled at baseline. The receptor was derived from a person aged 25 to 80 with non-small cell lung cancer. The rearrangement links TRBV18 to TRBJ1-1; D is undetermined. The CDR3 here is CASSPPSLNTEAFF. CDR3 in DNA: TGTGCCAGCTCACCACCGAGCCTGAACACTGAAGCTTTCTTT.